This T cell receptor beta chain was obtained from a study of OX40 agonist ivuxolimab in advanced cancers. The V end lost 3 bases, the J end lost 2 bases, and 12 bases lay between the germline ends. The CDR3 has 15 amino acids. Germline-derived CDR1 and CDR2 are SGDLS and YYNGEE. Sequencing used immunoSEQ multiplex PCR; TCRdb keeps in-frame clones, though not all of them. Of some 50,000 clones listed, roughly 93% were seen once; the top ten hold about 20%. The sequence derives from an adult with an advanced solid tumor such as melanoma, head and neck, liver or kidney cancer. The material sequenced was CD4+ or CD8+ T cells sorted from blood, taken in a trial of the OX40 agonist ivuxolimab. The chain is built from TRBV9 and TRBJ1-3, with D possibly matching TRBD1 (5 bases). The CDR3 nucleotides are TGTGCCAGCAGCGCAGATCAGGGCGCTGGAAACACCATATATTTT. Translation gives CASSADQGAGNTIYF.